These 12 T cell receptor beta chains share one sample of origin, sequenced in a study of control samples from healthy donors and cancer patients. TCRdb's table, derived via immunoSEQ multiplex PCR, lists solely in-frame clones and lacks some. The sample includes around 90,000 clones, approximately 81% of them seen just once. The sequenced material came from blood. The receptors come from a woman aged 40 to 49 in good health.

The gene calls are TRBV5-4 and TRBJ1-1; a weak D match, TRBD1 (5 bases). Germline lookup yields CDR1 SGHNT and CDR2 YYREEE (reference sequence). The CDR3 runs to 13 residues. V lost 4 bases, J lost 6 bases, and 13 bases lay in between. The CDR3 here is CASSRDRGAEAFF. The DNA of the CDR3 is TGTGCCAGCAGCAGGGACCGGGGCGCTGAAGCTTTCTTT.

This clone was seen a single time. The CDR3 spells CASSLPTTGTEAFF. CDR3 DNA sequence: TGTGCCAGCAGCTTACCTACCACAGGGACTGAAGCTTTCTTT. The chain couples TRBV7-9 to TRBJ1-1, with D possibly matching TRBD1 (6 bases). This CDR3 comprises 14 residues. With 2 bases removed from V and 5 bases from J, the gap between germline ends came to 12 bases. The germline V gene has CDR1 SEHNR and CDR2 FQNEAQ (reference sequence).

In DNA form, the CDR3 reads TGTGCCAGCAGTTACTCTGGTGTAGGGAAAAACGAGCAGTACTTC. Its protein is CASSYSGVGKNEQYF. The chain uses TRBV6-2 or TRBV6-3 and TRBJ2-7; D is unclear. The CDR3 loop spans 15 amino acids. V lost 0 bases and J lost 5, with 14 bases in between. Germline V gene data show CDR1 as MNHEY and CDR2 as SVGEGT.

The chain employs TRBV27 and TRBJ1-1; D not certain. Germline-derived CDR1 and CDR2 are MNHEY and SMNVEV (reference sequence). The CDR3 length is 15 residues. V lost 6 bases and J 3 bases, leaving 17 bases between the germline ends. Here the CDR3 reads CASSPLIGRDTEAFF. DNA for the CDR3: TGTGCCAGCAGCCCCCTGATTGGGCGTGACACTGAAGCTTTCTTT.

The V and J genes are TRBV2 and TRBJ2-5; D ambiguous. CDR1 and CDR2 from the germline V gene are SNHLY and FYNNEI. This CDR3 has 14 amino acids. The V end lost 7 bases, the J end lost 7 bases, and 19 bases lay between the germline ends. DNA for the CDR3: TGTGCCAGCACCGTGTCACCCGATCGTGGGACCCAGTACTTC. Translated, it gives CASTVSPDRGTQYF.

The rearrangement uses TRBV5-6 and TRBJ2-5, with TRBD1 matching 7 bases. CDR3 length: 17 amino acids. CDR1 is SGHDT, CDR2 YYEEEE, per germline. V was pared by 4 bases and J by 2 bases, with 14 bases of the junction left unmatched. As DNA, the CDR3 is TGTGCCAGCAGCAGAGGTCATACCGGGACAGCGCAAGAGACCCAGTACTTC. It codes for CASSRGHTGTAQETQYF.

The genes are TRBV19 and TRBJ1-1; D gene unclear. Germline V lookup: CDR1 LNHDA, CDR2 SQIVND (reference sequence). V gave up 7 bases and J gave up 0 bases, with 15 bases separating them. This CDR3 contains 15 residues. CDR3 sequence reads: CASIETGRLNTEAFF. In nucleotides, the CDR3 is TGTGCCAGTATCGAAACGGGTAGGTTGAACACTGAAGCTTTCTTT.

In DNA form, the CDR3 reads TGTGCCAGCAGTCTGGCAGCCCGCGGTGAAGCTTTCTTT. This codes for CASSLAARGEAFF. V usage is TRBV27 and J usage is TRBJ1-1, with unresolved D. Germline CDR1 MNHEY, CDR2 SMNVEV (reference sequence). The V gene lost 5 bases and the J gene lost 7 bases, with 14 bases spanning the gap. There are 13 residues in the CDR3.

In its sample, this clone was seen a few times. Here the CDR3 DNA reads TGCGCCAGCAGCTTGAGAGGGCAGGACGAGCAGTACTTC. Encoded protein: CASSLRGQDEQYF. The rearrangement links TRBV5-1 to TRBJ2-7; D might be TRBD2 (5 bases). CDR1 and CDR2 from the germline V gene are SGHRS and YFSETQ. The length of the CDR3 is 13 residues. The V end was cut by 1 base, the J end by 5 bases, with 10 bases between. Variable domain in full (rest from reference TRBV5-1 and TRBJ2-7): KAGVTQTPRYLIKTRGQQVTLSCSPISGHRSVSWYQQTPGQGLQFLFEYFSETQRNKGNFPGRFSGRQFSNSRSEMNVSTLELGDSALYLCASSLRGQDEQYFGPGTRLTVT.

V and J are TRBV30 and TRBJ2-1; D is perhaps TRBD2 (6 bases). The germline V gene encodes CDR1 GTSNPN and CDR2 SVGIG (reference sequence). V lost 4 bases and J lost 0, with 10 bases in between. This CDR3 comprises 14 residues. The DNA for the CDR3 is TGTGCCTGGACGGACGGGAGCTCCTACAATGAGCAGTTCTTC. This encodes CAWTDGSSYNEQFF.

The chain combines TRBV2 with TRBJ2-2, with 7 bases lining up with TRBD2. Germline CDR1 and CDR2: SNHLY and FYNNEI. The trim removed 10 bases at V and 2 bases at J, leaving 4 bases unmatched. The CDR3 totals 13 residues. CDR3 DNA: TGTGCCACCTGGGGGGGTAACACCGGGGAGCTGTTTTTT. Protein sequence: CATWGGNTGELFF. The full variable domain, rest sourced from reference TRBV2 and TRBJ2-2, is EPEVTQTPSHQVTQMGQEVILRCVPISNHLYFYWYRQILGQKVEFLVSFYNNEISEKSEIFDDQFSVERPDGSNFTLKIRSTKLEDSAMYFCATWGGNTGELFFGEGSRLTVL.

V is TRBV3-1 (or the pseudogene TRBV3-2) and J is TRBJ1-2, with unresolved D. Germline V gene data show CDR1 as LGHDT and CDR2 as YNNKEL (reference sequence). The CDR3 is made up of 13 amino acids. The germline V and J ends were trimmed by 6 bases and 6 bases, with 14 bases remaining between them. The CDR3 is CASRGWRADGYTF. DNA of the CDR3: TGTGCCAGCAGGGGTTGGAGGGCCGATGGCTACACCTTC.